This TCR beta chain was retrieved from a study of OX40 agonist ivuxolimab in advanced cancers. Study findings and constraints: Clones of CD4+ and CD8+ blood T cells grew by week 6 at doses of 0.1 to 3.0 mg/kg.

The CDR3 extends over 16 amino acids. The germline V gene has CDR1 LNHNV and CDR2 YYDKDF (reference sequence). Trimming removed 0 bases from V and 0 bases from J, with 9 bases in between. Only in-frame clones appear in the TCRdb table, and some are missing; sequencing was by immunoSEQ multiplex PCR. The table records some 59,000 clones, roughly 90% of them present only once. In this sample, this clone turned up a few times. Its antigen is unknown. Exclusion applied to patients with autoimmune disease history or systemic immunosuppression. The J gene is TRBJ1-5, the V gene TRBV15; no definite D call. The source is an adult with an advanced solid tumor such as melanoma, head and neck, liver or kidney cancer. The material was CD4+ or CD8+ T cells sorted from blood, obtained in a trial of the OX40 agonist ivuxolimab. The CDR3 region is CATSRDYDVSNQPQHF. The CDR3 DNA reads TGTGCCACCAGCAGAGATTATGACGTTAGCAATCAGCCCCAGCATTTT.